Shown below are 14 T cell receptor beta chains from a single sample sequenced in a study of OX40 agonist ivuxolimab in advanced cancers. The assay was immunoSEQ multiplex PCR, and TCRdb's table has in-frame clones only and misses some. The top ten clones hold roughly 42% of a sample with 27,000 or so clones, about 86% of them seen once. The sequencing used CD4+ or CD8+ T cells sorted from blood, collected in a trial of the OX40 agonist ivuxolimab. The receptors shown here come from an adult with an advanced solid tumor such as melanoma, head and neck, liver or kidney cancer.

This clone was recorded once. V is TRBV9 and J is TRBJ2-3; 8 nucleotides align to TRBD1. The CDR3 covers 14 residues. CDR1 SGDLS and CDR2 YYNGEE come from the germline V gene. After removal of 6 bases from V and 1 base from J, the junction contained 4 bases not matched to a gene. Here the CDR3 DNA reads TGTGCCAGCACTAGGACAGGGCGCACAGATACGCAGTATTTT. Its protein is CASTRTGRTDTQYF.

The chain combines TRBV5-5 with TRBJ2-2, with 11 bases that match TRBD1. V lost 4 bases to trimming and J lost 5 bases; unmatched junction nucleotides: 4. Germline-derived CDR1 and CDR2 are SGHKS and YYEKEE (reference sequence). This CDR3 is 15 amino acids long. The CDR3 region is CASSPGTGGTGELFF. CDR3 bases: TGTGCCAGCAGCCCAGGGACAGGGGGGACCGGGGAGCTGTTTTTT.

J is TRBJ2-7 and V is TRBV28, with a weak D call TRBD1 (5 bases). From germline, CDR1 is MDHEN and CDR2 SYDVKM. The V end lost 6 bases, the J end lost 0 bases, and 9 bases lay between the germline ends. The CDR3 runs to 13 residues. The CDR3 sequence: CASSPDSSYEQYF. The CDR3 DNA reads as TGTGCCAGCAGCCCTGACAGCTCCTACGAGCAGTACTTC.

The chain links TRBV19 to TRBJ2-1; D gene unclear. The CDR3 has 11 amino acids. Germline CDR1 reads LNHDA; CDR2 reads SQIVND (reference sequence). The V gene lost 5 bases and the J gene lost 5 bases, with 4 bases spanning the gap. The CDR3 reads CASSVDNEQFF. DNA of the CDR3: TGTGCCAGTAGTGTTGACAATGAGCAGTTCTTC.

This clone was observed once. The gene calls are TRBV2 and TRBJ2-7, with 7 bases matching TRBD1. The CDR3 loop spans 17 amino acids. Looked up from germline, CDR1 is SNHLY and CDR2 is FYNNEI. The ends lost 6 bases at V and 4 bases at J; junction bases unmatched: 18. The CDR3 region is CASSSQTDRKGWYEQYF. CDR3 sequence (DNA): TGTGCCAGCAGCTCCCAGACGGACAGGAAAGGTTGGTACGAGCAGTACTTC.

The chain joins TRBV28 to TRBJ1-6, with 7 bases lining up with TRBD1. V dropped 7 bases and J dropped 0; count of bases not matched to a gene: 6. CDR1 is MDHEN, CDR2 SYDVKM, per germline. The CDR3 has 16 residues. The DNA for the CDR3 is TGTGCCAGCACTTACCACAGGGGCTCCTATAATTCACCCCTCCACTTT. Its translation is CASTYHRGSYNSPLHF.

The chain couples TRBV19 to TRBJ1-1; D is unresolved. Trimming took off 0 bases at V and 0 bases at J, with 2 bases between the two ends. This CDR3 spans 13 amino acids. The germline gives CDR1 LNHDA, CDR2 SQIVND (reference sequence). The DNA for the CDR3 is TGTGCCAGTAGTATAGATCTGAACACTGAAGCTTTCTTT. Its protein is CASSIDLNTEAFF. Drawing the rest from reference TRBV19 and TRBJ1-1, the complete variable domain is DGGITQSPKYLFRKEGQNVTLSCEQNLNHDAMYWYRQDPGQGLRLIYYSQIVNDFQKGDIAEGYSVSREKKESFPLTVTSAQKNPTAFYLCASSIDLNTEAFFGQGTRLTVV.

Of note for this clone: A far more abundant clone sits one base away, making this likely a read error. In the same sample, other DNA sequences code for this CDR3. This chain connects TRBV10-2 to TRBJ2-7; possibly TRBD2 for D (7 bases). The CDR3 covers 14 residues. V was pared by 5 bases and J by 3 bases, with 14 bases between. Germline V lookup: CDR1 WSHSY, CDR2 SAAADI. CDR3 sequence: CASSYGGGGYEQYF. The CDR3 nucleotides read TGCGCCAGCAGTTACGGAGGGGGGGGCTACGAGCAGTACTTC.

The rearrangement links TRBV9 to TRBJ2-1, with 7 nucleotides matching TRBD1. Per germline, CDR1 SGDLS and CDR2 YYNGEE. There are 14 residues in the CDR3. V shed 4 bases and J 4 bases; nucleotides not matched to a gene: 5. DNA for the CDR3: TGTGCCAGCAGCCCAGAGGGGGCTTACAATGAGCAGTTCTTC. Translation: CASSPEGAYNEQFF.

The rearrangement links TRBV6-4 to TRBJ2-2, with no clear D. In germline, CDR1 is MRHNA, CDR2 SNTAGT. Trimming removed 5 bases from V and 0 bases from J, with 4 bases in between. The CDR3 has 13 residues. CDR3: CASSPSNTGELFF. The CDR3 region has the DNA TGTGCCAGCAGTCCCTCGAACACCGGGGAGCTGTTTTTT.

This chain joins TRBV7-9 and TRBJ2-7; D is possibly TRBD1 or TRBD2 (5 bases each). V dropped 1 base and J dropped 2 bases, with 15 bases sitting between them. In germline, CDR1 is SEHNR, CDR2 FQNEAQ (reference sequence). The CDR3 contains 16 residues. The CDR3 DNA is TGTGCCAGCAGCTTAGGGGGGAGACTGGGAACCTACGAGCAGTACTTC. Its translation: CASSLGGRLGTYEQYF.

V is TRBV7-6 and J is TRBJ1-5; 10 bases align to TRBD1. CDR3 size: 16 residues. Germline V gene data show CDR1 as SGHVS and CDR2 as FNYEAQ. J was trimmed by 0 bases and V by 5 bases; bases with no gene match: 4. The CDR3 is CASSPRTGGSNQPQHF. The DNA for the CDR3 is TGTGCCAGCAGCCCACGGACAGGGGGTAGCAATCAGCCCCAGCATTTT.

Within the sample, this clone is medium-sized. J is TRBJ1-1 and V is TRBV7-9, with TRBD1 as a possible D gene (5 bases). Germline CDR1 SEHNR, CDR2 FQNEAQ (reference sequence). The V and J ends lost 4 bases and 7 bases respectively, with 10 bases between them. This CDR3 is built from 12 residues. CDR3: CASSSLGGEAFF. In DNA, the CDR3 is TGTGCCAGCAGCTCGCTCGGGGGTGAAGCTTTCTTT.

The V call is TRBV2, the J call TRBJ1-1, with D perhaps TRBD1 (5 bases). V dropped 3 bases and J dropped 7 bases, with 18 bases sitting between them. Germline V CDR1 and CDR2: SNHLY, FYNNEI. CDR3 length: 15 residues. The DNA for the CDR3 is TGTGCCAGCAGTGAGGGGAGACAGTGGGTCGGTGAAGCTTTCTTT. Protein: CASSEGRQWVGEAFF.